This TCR beta chain was captured by sequencing in a study of CD8 T cells in Susac syndrome. This clonotype appeared once. The V and J ends lost 6 bases and 10 bases, in that order; junction bases with no gene match: 15. The CDR3 has 15 residues. Germline values: CDR1 MNHEY, CDR2 SMNVEV (reference sequence). Each Susac syndrome patient had definite or probable disease by recently defined criteria. An input of about 0.5 to 1 ug of RNA was subjected to reverse transcription using random hexamers. immunoSEQ multiplex PCR amplified TCR beta CDR3 across 54 Vbeta, 13 Jbeta. Using its own MiXCR run on the immunoSEQ multiplex PCR reads, TCRdb lists one record per CDR3 protein. Seen here are 170,000 or so distinct CDR3 sequences, approximately 94% observed once, and the top ten hold approximately 0.12%.

Sequences were obtained from CD4+ T cells from PBMCs. The chain employs TRBV27 and TRBJ2-1, with 7 bases lining up with TRBD1. This TCR came from a human donor with Susac syndrome. This CDR3 reads CASSRQLDRAREQFF. The CDR3 nucleotides read TGTGCCAGCAGCCGGCAGCTCGACAGGGCACGAGAGCAGTTCTTC.